This T cell receptor (beta chain) is drawn from a study of cytomegalovirus exposure and HLA in healthy donors. Study-wide results and caveats: In terms of immune exposure information, only CMV serostatus was available.

Per the germline V gene, CDR1 is KGHSH and CDR2 is LQKENI. The V and J ends lost 3 bases and 4 bases, in that order; junction bases with no gene match: 4. There are 14 residues in the CDR3. This clone was observed a few times. The antigen remains unidentified. The PCR had 60 Vbeta and 13 Jbeta primers. Assay used: immunoSEQ multiplex PCR; TCRdb lists only in-frame clones, some missing. The table shows some 150,000 clones, with around 10% occurring only once. The source is a woman aged 40 to 49 in good health and CMV-seropositive. Sequenced input: PBMCs. The chain has TRBV18 and TRBJ2-5; 8 nucleotides line up with TRBD1. CDR3 residues: CASSPWTGRETQYF. In nucleotides, the CDR3 is TGTGCCAGCTCACCGTGGACAGGGAGAGAGACCCAGTACTTC.